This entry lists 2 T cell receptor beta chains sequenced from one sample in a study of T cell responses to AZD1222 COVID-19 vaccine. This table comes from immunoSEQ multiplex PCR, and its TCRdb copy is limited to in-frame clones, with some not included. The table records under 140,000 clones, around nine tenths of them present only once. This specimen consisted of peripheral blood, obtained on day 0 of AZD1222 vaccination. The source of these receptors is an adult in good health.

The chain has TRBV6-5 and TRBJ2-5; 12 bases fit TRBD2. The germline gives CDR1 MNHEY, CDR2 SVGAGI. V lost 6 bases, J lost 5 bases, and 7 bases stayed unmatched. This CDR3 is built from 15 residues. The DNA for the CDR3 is TGTGCCAGCAGAAAGACTAGCGGGGGTGGGGAGACCCAGTACTTC. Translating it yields CASRKTSGGGETQYF.

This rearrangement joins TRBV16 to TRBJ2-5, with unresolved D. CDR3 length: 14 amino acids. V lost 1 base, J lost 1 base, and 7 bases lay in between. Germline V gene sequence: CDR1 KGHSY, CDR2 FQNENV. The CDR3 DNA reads TGTGCCAGCAGCCAATTAACATTCCAAGAGACCCAGTACTTC. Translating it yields CASSQLTFQETQYF.